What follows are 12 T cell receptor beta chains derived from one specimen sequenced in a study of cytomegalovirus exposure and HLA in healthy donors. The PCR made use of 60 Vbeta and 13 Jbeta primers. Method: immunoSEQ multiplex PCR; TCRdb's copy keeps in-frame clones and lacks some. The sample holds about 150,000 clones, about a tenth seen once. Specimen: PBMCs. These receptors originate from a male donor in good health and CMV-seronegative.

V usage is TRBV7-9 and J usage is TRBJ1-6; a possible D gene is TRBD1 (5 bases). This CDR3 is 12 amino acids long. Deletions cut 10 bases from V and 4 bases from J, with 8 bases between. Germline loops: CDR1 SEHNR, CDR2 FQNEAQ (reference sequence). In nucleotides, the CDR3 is TGTGCCACGGGACTATATAATTCACCCCTCCACTTT. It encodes CATGLYNSPLHF.

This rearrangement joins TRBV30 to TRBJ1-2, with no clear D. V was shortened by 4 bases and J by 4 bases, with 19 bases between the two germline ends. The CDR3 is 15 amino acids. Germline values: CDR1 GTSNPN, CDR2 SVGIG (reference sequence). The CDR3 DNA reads TGTGCCTGGAAAAGAGCAGCGGACCGATCCTATGGCTACACCTTC. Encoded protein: CAWKRAADRSYGYTF.

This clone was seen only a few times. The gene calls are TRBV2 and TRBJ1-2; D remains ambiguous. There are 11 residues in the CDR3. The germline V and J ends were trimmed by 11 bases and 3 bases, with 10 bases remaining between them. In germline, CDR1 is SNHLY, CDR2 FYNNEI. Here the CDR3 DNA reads TGTGCCGAAGGAGGAGACTATGGCTACACCTTC. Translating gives CAEGGDYGYTF. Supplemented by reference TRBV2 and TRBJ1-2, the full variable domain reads EPEVTQTPSHQVTQMGQEVILRCVPISNHLYFYWYRQILGQKVEFLVSFYNNEISEKSEIFDDQFSVERPDGSNFTLKIRSTKLEDSAMYFCAEGGDYGYTFGSGTRLTVV.

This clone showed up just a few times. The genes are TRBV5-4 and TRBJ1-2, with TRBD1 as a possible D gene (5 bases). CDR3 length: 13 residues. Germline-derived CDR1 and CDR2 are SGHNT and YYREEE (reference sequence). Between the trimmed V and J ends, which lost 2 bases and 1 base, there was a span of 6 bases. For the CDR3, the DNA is TGTGCCAGCAGCTTTGACAGTAACTATGGCTACACCTTC. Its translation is CASSFDSNYGYTF.

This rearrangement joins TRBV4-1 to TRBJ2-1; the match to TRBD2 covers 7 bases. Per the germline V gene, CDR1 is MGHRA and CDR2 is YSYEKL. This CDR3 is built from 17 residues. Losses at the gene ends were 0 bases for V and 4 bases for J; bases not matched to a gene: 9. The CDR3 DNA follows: TGCGCCAGCAGCCAAGAGTATAAACTAGCGTCGTACAATGAGCAGTTCTTC. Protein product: CASSQEYKLASYNEQFF.

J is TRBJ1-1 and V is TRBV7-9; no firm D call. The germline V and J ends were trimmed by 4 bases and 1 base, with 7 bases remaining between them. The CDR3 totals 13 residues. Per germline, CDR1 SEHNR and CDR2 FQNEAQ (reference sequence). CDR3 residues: CASSSIANTEAFF. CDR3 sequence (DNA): TGTGCCAGCAGCTCTATTGCGAACACTGAAGCTTTCTTT.

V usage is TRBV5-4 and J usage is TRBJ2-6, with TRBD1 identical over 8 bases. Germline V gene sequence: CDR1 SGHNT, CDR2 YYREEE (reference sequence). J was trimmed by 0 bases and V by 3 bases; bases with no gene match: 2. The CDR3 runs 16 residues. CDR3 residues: CASSSGQGSGANVLTF. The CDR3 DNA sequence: TGTGCCAGCAGCTCTGGACAGGGCTCTGGGGCCAACGTCCTGACTTTC. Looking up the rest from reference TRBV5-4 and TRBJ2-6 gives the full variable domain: ETGVTQSPTHLIKTRGQQVTLRCSSQSGHNTVSWYQQALGQGPQFIFQYYREEENGRGNFPPRFSGLQFPNYSSELNVNALELDDSALYLCASSSGQGSGANVLTFGAGSRLTVL.

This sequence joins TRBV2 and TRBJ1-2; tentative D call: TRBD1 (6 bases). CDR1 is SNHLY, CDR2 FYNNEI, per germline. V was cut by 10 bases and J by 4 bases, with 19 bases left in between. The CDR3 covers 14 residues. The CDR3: CANSETGFIYGYTF. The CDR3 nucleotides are TGTGCCAACTCAGAGACAGGCTTTATCTATGGCTACACCTTC.

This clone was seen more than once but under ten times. The CDR3 here is CASRGGQIYGYTF. CDR3 bases: TGTGCCAGCAGGGGGGGGCAGATATATGGCTACACCTTC. The V call is TRBV28, the J call TRBJ1-2, with D perhaps matching TRBD1 (6 bases). Trimming left V 6 bases short and J 5 bases short, with 13 bases between. Germline V gene lookup returns CDR1 MDHEN and CDR2 SYDVKM. This CDR3 comprises 13 residues.

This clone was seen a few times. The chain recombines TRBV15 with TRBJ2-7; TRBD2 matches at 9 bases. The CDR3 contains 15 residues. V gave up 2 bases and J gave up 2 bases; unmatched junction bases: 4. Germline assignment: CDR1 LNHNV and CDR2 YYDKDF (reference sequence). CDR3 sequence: CATSRPGTSPYEQYF. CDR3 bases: TGTGCCACCAGCAGACCCGGGACTAGCCCCTACGAGCAGTACTTC. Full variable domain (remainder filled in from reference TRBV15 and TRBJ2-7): DAMVIQNPRYQVTQFGKPVTLSCSQTLNHNVMYWYQQKSSQAPKLLFHYYDKDFNNEADTPDNFQSRRPNTSFCFLDIRSPGLGDTAMYLCATSRPGTSPYEQYFGPGTRLTVT.

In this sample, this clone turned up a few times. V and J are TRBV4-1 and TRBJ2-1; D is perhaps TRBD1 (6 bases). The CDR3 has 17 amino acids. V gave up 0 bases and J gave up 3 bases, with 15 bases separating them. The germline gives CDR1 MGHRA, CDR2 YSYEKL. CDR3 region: CASSQEWRGGFYNEQFF. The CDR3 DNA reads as TGCGCCAGCAGCCAAGAATGGAGAGGGGGTTTCTACAATGAGCAGTTCTTC.

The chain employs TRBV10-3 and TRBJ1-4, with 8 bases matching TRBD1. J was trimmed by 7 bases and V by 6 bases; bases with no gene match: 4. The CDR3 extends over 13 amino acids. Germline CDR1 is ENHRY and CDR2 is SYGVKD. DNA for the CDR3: TGTGCCATCAGCTCGGACAGGGCTGAAAAACTGTTTTTT. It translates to CAISSDRAEKLFF.